This TCR beta chain was captured by sequencing in a study of post-analysis software for immune sequencing data. This clonotype was counted only a few times. What it recognizes is unknown. The study's findings and limits: Patients showed TRBV5-6, TRBV5-1 and TRBV20-1 among five TRBV segments more frequent than in controls.

TCR beta libraries were prepared from cDNA with unique molecular identifiers. The authors obtained approximately 460,000 cDNA molecules from approximately 0.95 to 9.8 million T cells. TCRdb itself ran the PCR reads through MiXCR, one entry per CDR3 protein. The table lists about 430,000 distinct CDR3 sequences, roughly 40% of them singletons. The ends lost 0 bases at V and 6 bases at J; junction bases unmatched: 9. This CDR3 comprises 17 residues. CDR1 and CDR2 (germline): LGHNA, YSLEER. This clonotype was sampled from a girl aged 2-10 years with multiple sclerosis. Material: blood. The rearrangement joins TRBV4-3 to TRBJ2-3; 10 positions agree with TRBD2. Here the CDR3 reads CASSQEAEREGPDTQYF. CDR3 in DNA: TGCGCCAGCAGCCAAGAAGCGGAGCGGGAGGGCCCCGATACGCAGTATTTT.